The next 12 T cell receptor beta chains were all read from a single sample in a study of T cell repertoires in cytomegalovirus infection. TCRdb re-analysed the reads in MiXCR, keeping a single row per CDR3 protein. The table shows about 770,000 distinct CDR3 sequences, with around 29% occurring only once. Their antigens are not known. The source material was cultured CD8+ T cells from PBMCs, sampled from culture after CMV antigen stimulation. These receptors originate from a human donor in good health (CMV status not recorded). Some clones in this sample may be carry-over from other donors' samples.

The chain couples TRBV4-1 to TRBJ2-7, with 8 bases identical to TRBD1. With V trimmed by 1 base and J by 0 bases, 5 bases remained unmatched. Germline values: CDR1 MGHRA, CDR2 YSYEKL. This CDR3 comprises 16 residues. The CDR3 spells CASSQVAGTGSYEQYF. The CDR3 DNA reads as TGCGCCAGCAGCCAAGTTGCCGGGACAGGCTCCTACGAGCAGTACTTC.

The V call is TRBV12-3 or TRBV12-4, the J call TRBJ2-3; D is unclear. CDR3 size: 14 residues. Trimming pared 6 bases from V and 0 bases from J, leaving 10 bases between. The CDR3 reads CASRDQTSTDTQYF. The DNA for the CDR3 is TGTGCCAGCAGGGACCAGACTAGCACAGATACGCAGTATTTT.

A few counts support this clonotype. The chain carries TRBV6-1 and TRBJ2-7; the match to TRBD1 covers 9 bases. This CDR3 is 15 amino acids long. Per the germline V gene, CDR1 is MNHNS and CDR2 is SASEGT. Trimming removed 2 bases from V and 4 bases from J; junction bases left unmatched: 6. CDR3 loop: CASSEYRGPQYEQYV. The CDR3, as DNA: TGTGCCAGCAGTGAATACAGGGGGCCGCAGTACGAGCAGTACGTC.

At least ten counts were recorded for this clonotype. J is TRBJ2-3 and V is TRBV7-2; 12 bases fit TRBD2. Germline V gene sequence: CDR1 SGHTA, CDR2 FQGNSA. Losses at the gene ends were 5 bases for V and 0 bases for J; bases not matched to a gene: 9. The CDR3 spans 18 residues. CDR3 sequence: CASSVDGLAGISTDTQYF. The CDR3 bases are TGTGCCAGCAGCGTAGACGGACTAGCGGGGATTAGCACAGATACGCAGTATTTT.

This clonotype was seen a few times. The chain's CDR3 is CASSEGQAYNEQFF. The CDR3, as DNA: TGTGCCAGCAGTGAAGGACAGGCTTACAATGAGCAGTTCTTC. The chain has TRBV27 and TRBJ2-1, with TRBD1 identical over 7 bases. V trimming: 5 bases; J trimming: 4 bases; junction bases outside the gene matches: 5. This CDR3 is 14 amino acids long. Germline values: CDR1 MNHEY, CDR2 SMNVEV (reference sequence).

The sample holds a few counts of this clonotype. This chain's CDR3 is CASSHKGTTSGGRTDTQYF. The CDR3 DNA follows: TGTGCCAGCAGCCACAAAGGAACGACTAGCGGGGGGCGCACAGATACGCAGTATTTT. The chain recombines TRBV7-9 with TRBJ2-3, with TRBD2 identical over 13 bases. Germline V gene lookup returns CDR1 SEHNR and CDR2 FQNEAQ (reference sequence). There are 19 residues in the CDR3. The junction had 12 bases not matched to a gene; V was cut back by 5 bases and J by 1 base.

V usage is TRBV6-5 and J usage is TRBJ2-1, with D possibly TRBD2 on 6 matching bases. Trimming cost V 4 bases and J 3 bases, with 16 bases left between them. This CDR3 is 16 amino acids long. Germline CDR1 is MNHEY and CDR2 is SVGAGI. The CDR3 reads CASSLIPAGGYNEQFF. For the CDR3, the DNA is TGTGCCAGCAGTTTAATCCCCGCCGGGGGCTACAATGAGCAGTTCTTC.

This clonotype appeared a few times. The chain couples TRBV7-2 to TRBJ2-2; TRBD1 agrees at 10 bases. Trimming at V came to 6 bases and at J to 5 bases, leaving 12 bases not matched to a gene. Germline CDR1 is SGHTA and CDR2 is FQGNSA. The CDR3 contains 17 residues. The CDR3 is CASSYTSRTGGTGELFF. For the CDR3, the DNA is TGTGCCAGCAGTTATACCTCCCGGACAGGGGGAACCGGGGAGCTGTTTTTT.

The chain has TRBV9 and TRBJ2-3, with D unresolved. CDR3 length: 14 amino acids. The V gene's germline CDR1 is SGDLS and CDR2 YYNGEE. The germline V and J ends were trimmed by 3 bases and 2 bases, with 10 bases remaining between them. CDR3 DNA: TGTGCCAGCAGCGATAGACGGATCACAGATACGCAGTATTTT. Translation gives CASSDRRITDTQYF.

This clonotype was detected only a few times. V is TRBV10-3 and J is TRBJ2-5; D is uncertain. V dropped 3 bases and J dropped 2 bases, with 16 bases sitting between them. The CDR3 length is 16 residues. Germline V lookup: CDR1 ENHRY, CDR2 SYGVKD. The CDR3 sequence is CAISDVGHTLQETQYF. The CDR3 DNA reads as TGTGCCATCAGTGACGTCGGCCATACCCTTCAAGAGACCCAGTACTTC.

The J gene is TRBJ1-2, the V gene TRBV5-1; no firm D call. Deletions cut 4 bases from V and 9 bases from J, with 10 bases between. Per germline, CDR1 SGHRS and CDR2 YFSETQ. There are 11 residues in the CDR3. CDR3: CASSQDGSYTF. In DNA, the CDR3 is TGCGCCAGCAGCCAGGACGGGAGCTACACCTTC.

This clonotype appeared many times. The chain carries TRBV7-2 and TRBJ1-3, with D perhaps matching TRBD1 (5 bases). The germline V gene encodes CDR1 SGHTA and CDR2 FQGNSA. V gave up 2 bases and J gave up 4 bases, with 9 bases separating them. The CDR3 sequence is 14 residues long. The CDR3 reads CASSLQGSGNTIYF. DNA of the CDR3: TGTGCCAGCAGCTTACAGGGATCAGGAAACACCATATATTTT.